Each of the 32 T cell receptor beta chains below was sequenced from the same sample in a study of cytomegalovirus exposure and HLA in healthy donors. PCR amplification relied on 60 Vbeta primers (plus 13 Jbeta primers). TCRdb's copy holds only in-frame clones and misses some; the assay was immunoSEQ multiplex PCR. The sample holds about 140,000 clones, around 81% seen once. Sequenced sample: PBMCs. The receptors originated from a middle-aged man in good health and CMV-seronegative.

The rearrangement uses TRBV11-2 and TRBJ1-3; 10 bases match TRBD1. V was clipped by 0 bases and J by 0 bases; unmatched bases: 8. The CDR3 runs 19 residues. CDR1 is SGHAT, CDR2 FQNNGV, per germline. The CDR3 spells CASSLDRRQGAISGNTIYF. In nucleotides, the CDR3 is TGTGCCAGCAGCTTAGACCGACGACAGGGGGCTATCTCTGGAAACACCATATATTTT.

The chain uses TRBV15 and TRBJ2-5; 8 positions agree with TRBD2. Germline values: CDR1 LNHNV, CDR2 YYDKDF (reference sequence). CDR3 length: 14 amino acids. J lost 5 bases, V lost 5 bases, and 7 bases had no gene match. The CDR3 loop is CATSSGGLPETQYF. CDR3 nucleotides: TGTGCCACCAGCTCGGGGGGGCTACCGGAGACCCAGTACTTC.

CDR3 in amino acids: CASSYRLAGEDTQYF. Here the CDR3 DNA reads TGTGCCAGCAGCTATCGACTAGCGGGGGAAGATACGCAGTATTTT. This sequence joins TRBV11-2 and TRBJ2-3; 12 nucleotides align to TRBD2. V trimming: 4 bases; J trimming: 5 bases; junction bases outside the gene matches: 4. Germline V gene sequence: CDR1 SGHAT, CDR2 FQNNGV. The CDR3 is 15 amino acids.

This chain's CDR3 is CASKGGRVNEKLFF. Written as DNA, the CDR3 is TGTGCCAGCAAAGGGGGCCGAGTGAATGAAAAACTGTTTTTT. The chain is built from TRBV2 and TRBJ1-4, with 7 bases matching TRBD1. The V gene's germline CDR1 is SNHLY and CDR2 FYNNEI. This CDR3 has 14 amino acids. With V trimmed by 7 bases and J by 5 bases, 7 bases remained unmatched.

V usage is TRBV30 and J usage is TRBJ2-1; perhaps TRBD2 as D (6 bases). The CDR3 consists of 13 residues. Germline V gene data show CDR1 as GTSNPN and CDR2 as SVGIG (reference sequence). V was pared by 5 bases and J by 0 bases, with 8 bases between. CDR3 nucleotides: TGTGCCTGGGTAGCGGTCTCCTACAATGAGCAGTTCTTC. Translation: CAWVAVSYNEQFF.

V usage is TRBV5-4 and J usage is TRBJ1-5; 7 bases agree with TRBD1. Germline V gene lookup returns CDR1 SGHNT and CDR2 YYREEE (reference sequence). Germline trimming cut 0 bases from V and 3 bases from J; bases unmatched to any gene: 3. The CDR3 has 15 residues. DNA for the CDR3: TGTGCCAGCAGCTTGGCCGGGACAGACAATCAGCCCCAGCATTTT. This translates into CASSLAGTDNQPQHF.

The rearrangement uses TRBV11-2 and TRBJ1-2; D might be TRBD1 (6 bases). Trimming stripped 2 bases from V and 4 bases from J, with 14 bases between. The CDR3 covers 15 residues. Germline CDR1 reads SGHAT; CDR2 reads FQNNGV. This CDR3 is CASSLTQQGGYGYTF. The DNA for the CDR3 is TGTGCCAGCAGCTTAACCCAACAGGGTGGCTATGGCTACACCTTC.

Only a few counts were recorded for this clone. The CDR3 DNA follows: TGTGCCAGCAGTGAACCCGTCTCACCCCTCCACTTT. Its translation is CASSEPVSPLHF. The gene calls are TRBV2 and TRBJ1-6, with unresolved D. Germline values: CDR1 SNHLY, CDR2 FYNNEI. Trimming took off 2 bases at V and 10 bases at J, with 6 bases between the two ends. This CDR3 region has 12 residues.

The V call is TRBV18, the J call TRBJ2-2; D gene unclear. The germline gives CDR1 KGHSH, CDR2 LQKENI. Trimming stripped 5 bases from V and 3 bases from J, with 4 bases between. CDR3 length: 12 residues. The CDR3 loop is CASSTDTGELFF. The CDR3 nucleotides read TGTGCCAGCTCAACTGACACCGGGGAGCTGTTTTTT.

The V and J genes are TRBV12-1 and TRBJ2-5; the table's TRBD2 call for D was not verified on the DNA. TRBV12-1 is listed as a pseudogene. This CDR3 spans 15 amino acids. The chain's CDR3 is CASSTDGPEEETQYF. CDR3 coding DNA: TGTGCCAGCAGCACCGACGGCCCTGAGGAGGAGACCCAGTACTTC.

This clone turned up a few times. The chain couples TRBV9 to TRBJ2-2; 8 bases are a match to TRBD1. From germline, CDR1 is SGDLS and CDR2 YYNGEE. The CDR3 runs 16 residues. After removal of 4 bases from V and 1 base from J, the junction contained 6 bases not matched to a gene. The CDR3 DNA reads TGTGCCAGCAGCCCCCGGACAGGGAAGAACACCGGGGAGCTGTTTTTT. Its protein is CASSPRTGKNTGELFF.

V usage is TRBV6-5 and J usage is TRBJ2-7; TRBD1 agrees at 7 bases. The germline V gene has CDR1 MNHEY and CDR2 SVGAGI. CDR3 length equals 13 residues. The V segment lost 0 bases and the J segment 5 bases; nucleotides outside the gene matches: 1. The CDR3 here is CASSYSQGNEQYF. The CDR3 nucleotides are TGTGCCAGCAGTTACTCACAGGGGAACGAGCAGTACTTC.

In this sample, this clone turned up a few times. The chain uses TRBV25-1 and TRBJ1-5, with a weak D call TRBD1 (5 bases). This CDR3 has 14 residues. Germline lookup yields CDR1 MGHDK and CDR2 SYGVNS. Trimming took off 1 base at V and 5 bases at J, with 9 bases between the two ends. CDR3 region: CASSEWGDHQPQHF. CDR3 bases: TGTGCCAGCAGTGAATGGGGGGATCATCAGCCCCAGCATTTT.

This chain joins TRBV5-6 and TRBJ1-1; D possibly corresponds to TRBD1 (6 bases). Germline V gene lookup returns CDR1 SGHDT and CDR2 YYEEEE. The CDR3 has 14 residues. Trimming took off 7 bases at V and 4 bases at J, with 17 bases between the two ends. The CDR3 spells CASGTGGQGTEAFF. CDR3 DNA: TGTGCCAGCGGGACGGGGGGCCAGGGCACTGAAGCTTTCTTT.

This sequence joins TRBV18 and TRBJ2-1, with 9 bases lining up with TRBD2. Trimming removed 3 bases from V and 8 bases from J; junction bases left unmatched: 8. Germline CDR1 and CDR2: KGHSH and LQKENI. The CDR3 runs 15 residues. The CDR3 DNA is TGTGCCAGCTCACCCTATAGCGGGAGTGGGGATGAGCAGTTCTTC. Its protein is CASSPYSGSGDEQFF.

V gene TRBV9 combines with J gene TRBJ2-3; TRBD2 agrees at 15 bases. The germline V gene has CDR1 SGDLS and CDR2 YYNGEE. The J segment lost 5 bases and the V segment lost 3 bases, leaving 7 bases of the junction unmatched. The CDR3 is 17 residues long. For the CDR3, the DNA is TGTGCCAGCAGCGCCTCGGTGGGACTAGCGGGGGGAGATACGCAGTATTTT. Protein: CASSASVGLAGGDTQYF.

The sample holds one count of this clone. The rearrangement links TRBV4-2 to TRBJ1-6, with a weak D call TRBD1 (5 bases). The CDR3 contains 15 residues. V lost 0 bases and J lost 9, with 12 bases in between. Germline assignment: CDR1 LGHNA and CDR2 YNFKEQ. The CDR3 is CASSQEKGALSPLHF. The CDR3 nucleotides are TGTGCCAGCAGCCAAGAGAAAGGGGCGCTTTCACCCCTCCACTTT.

The genes are TRBV28 and TRBJ1-5; D might be TRBD1 (6 bases). V dropped 8 bases and J dropped 6 bases, with 8 bases sitting between them. Germline CDR1 MDHEN, CDR2 SYDVKM. The length of the CDR3 is 11 residues. The CDR3 nucleotides read TGTGCCAGCCGAGGGGGTCAGCCCCAGCATTTT. As protein: CASRGGQPQHF.

The chain combines TRBV7-9 with TRBJ1-1; D gene unclear. The germline CDR1 and CDR2 sequences are SEHNR and FQNEAQ (reference sequence). The CDR3 contains 14 residues. V lost 5 bases and J lost 0, with 10 bases in between. CDR3 DNA: TGTGCCAGCAGCGGTTGGGAGGTGAACACTGAAGCTTTCTTT. Translated, it gives CASSGWEVNTEAFF. Full variable domain (outside the CDR3, taken from reference TRBV7-9 and TRBJ1-1): DTGVSQNPRHKITKRGQNVTFRCDPISEHNRLYWYRQTLGQGPEFLTYFQNEAQLEKSRLLSDRFSAERPKGSFSTLEIQRTEQGDSAMYLCASSGWEVNTEAFFGQGTRLTVV.

The chain uses TRBV28 and TRBJ2-7; 7 bases map to TRBD1. The V gene's germline CDR1 is MDHEN and CDR2 SYDVKM. Trimming at V came to 7 bases and at J to 7 bases, leaving 10 bases not matched to a gene. The CDR3 length is 13 residues. The CDR3 sequence: CASIDRATWEQYF. CDR3 nucleotides: TGTGCCAGCATTGACAGGGCAACGTGGGAGCAGTACTTC. The complete variable domain, with remaining parts taken from reference TRBV28 and TRBJ2-7, reads DVKVTQSSRYLVKRTGEKVFLECVQDMDHENMFWYRQDPGLGLRLIYFSYDVKMKEKGDIPEGYSVSREKKERFSLILESASTNQTSMYLCASIDRATWEQYFGPGTRLTVT.

Comments on this clone: Germline and junction disagree at one end, which may indicate a read error. At the DNA level, this CDR3 is encoded by other sequences in the same sample as well. This chain links TRBV5-1 with TRBJ1-2, with D maybe TRBD1 (5 bases). The germline gives CDR1 SGHRS, CDR2 YFSETQ. There are 13 residues in the CDR3. CDR3 residues: CASSYDRNYGYTF. CDR3 DNA: TGCGCCAGCAGCTACGACAGAAACTATGGCTACACTTTC.

This clone was seen a handful of times. The chain carries TRBV28 and TRBJ2-3; 7 positions agree with TRBD2. Germline lookup yields CDR1 MDHEN and CDR2 SYDVKM. The junction had 6 bases not matched to a gene; V was cut back by 6 bases and J by 0 bases. The CDR3 contains 15 residues. The CDR3 is CASSLSGTSTDTQYF. CDR3 nucleotides: TGTGCCAGCAGCTTAAGCGGGACTAGCACAGATACGCAGTATTTT.

The chain links TRBV6-1 to TRBJ1-1; the match to TRBD1 covers 7 bases. The germline V gene encodes CDR1 MNHNS and CDR2 SASEGT. Unmatched junction bases numbered 6, after V lost 3 bases and J lost 8 bases. The CDR3 length is 13 residues. In DNA form, the CDR3 reads TGTGCCAGCAGTGACACAGGGGTATCCGAAGCTTTCTTT. Protein: CASSDTGVSEAFF.

The chain couples TRBV2 to TRBJ1-6; no reliable D call. CDR1 SNHLY and CDR2 FYNNEI come from the germline V gene. Trimming removed 5 bases from V and 5 bases from J, with 7 bases in between. The CDR3 consists of 13 residues. Here the CDR3 DNA reads TGTGCCAGCAGTTTGAGTAATAATTCACCCCTCCACTTT. This encodes CASSLSNNSPLHF.

The chain couples TRBV28 to TRBJ1-1, with TRBD1 matching over 7 bases. The germline V gene has CDR1 MDHEN and CDR2 SYDVKM. After removal of 3 bases from V and 6 bases from J, the junction contained 13 bases not matched to a gene. The CDR3 spans 16 residues. The CDR3 DNA is TGTGCCAGCAGTTTGATTGGAACAGGGGATCGGTCTGAAGCTTTCTTT. It yields the protein CASSLIGTGDRSEAFF.

This chain joins TRBV2 and TRBJ1-2; D remains unclear. Germline V gene sequence: CDR1 SNHLY, CDR2 FYNNEI. Trimming shortened V by 3 bases and J by 3 bases, and 11 bases separated the two germline ends. There are 14 residues in the CDR3. For the CDR3, the DNA is TGTGCCAGCAGTGAGGGTGAGGTGCACTATGGCTACACCTTC. It translates to CASSEGEVHYGYTF.

The chain joins TRBV18 to TRBJ1-1; TRBD1 is a possible D gene (5 bases). The germline V gene encodes CDR1 KGHSH and CDR2 LQKENI. This CDR3 has 14 amino acids. With 2 bases removed from V and 3 bases from J, the gap between germline ends came to 10 bases. The CDR3 coding sequence is TGTGCCAGCTCACCAATTGACAGTTACACTGAAGCTTTCTTT. Protein product: CASSPIDSYTEAFF.

This clone was seen only a few times. This chain links TRBV27 with TRBJ1-1, with 8 bases lining up with TRBD1. V gave up 0 bases and J gave up 7 bases; unmatched junction bases: 7. The germline gives CDR1 MNHEY, CDR2 SMNVEV (reference sequence). The CDR3 covers 15 residues. The CDR3 region is CASSLSGGQGGEAFF. The CDR3 bases are TGTGCCAGCAGTTTATCGGGAGGACAGGGAGGTGAAGCTTTCTTT.

The V and J genes are TRBV30 and TRBJ1-1; D is uncertain. This CDR3 has 11 amino acids. Trimming shortened V by 2 bases and J by 4 bases, and 5 bases separated the two germline ends. Germline values: CDR1 GTSNPN, CDR2 SVGIG (reference sequence). CDR3 sequence: CAWSRGTEAFF. CDR3 sequence (DNA): TGTGCCTGGAGTCGGGGCACTGAAGCTTTCTTT.

The chain has TRBV10-1 and TRBJ1-5; no reliable D call. Germline values: CDR1 WNHNN, CDR2 SYGVQD (reference sequence). Trimming took off 2 bases at V and 7 bases at J, with 9 bases between the two ends. The length of the CDR3 is 13 residues. CDR3: CASSETLGQPQHF. CDR3 sequence (DNA): TGCGCCAGCAGTGAGACCCTCGGGCAGCCCCAGCATTTT.

The CDR3 nucleotides are TGTGCCAGCAGCCGAAGGGGACTAGCGGGAGACGGCCGACACAATGAGCAGTTCTTC. Its translation is CASSRRGLAGDGRHNEQFF. The chain is built from TRBV27 and TRBJ2-1; 14 bases are shared with TRBD2. There are 19 residues in the CDR3. Germline lookup yields CDR1 MNHEY and CDR2 SMNVEV (reference sequence). The J segment lost 5 bases and the V segment lost 6 bases, leaving 15 bases of the junction unmatched.

This sequence joins TRBV5-1 and TRBJ2-2; 9 bases fit TRBD2. From germline, CDR1 is SGHRS and CDR2 YFSETQ. The CDR3 runs 15 residues. The V and J ends lost 7 bases and 0 bases, in that order; junction bases with no gene match: 4. The CDR3 DNA sequence: TGCGCCAGCGAGACTAGCGGATCGAACACCGGGGAGCTGTTTTTT. Its translation is CASETSGSNTGELFF.